This T cell receptor (beta chain) was recovered during a study of identical twins. General study points: In monozygotic twins, models underestimated the sharing of out-of-frame TCR alpha. Twins' excess sharing was less marked for out-of-frame beta sequences.

Germline CDR1 is MNHEY and CDR2 is SVGAGI. CDR3 length: 17 amino acids. The germline V and J ends were trimmed by 0 bases and 9 bases, with 21 bases remaining between them. Worth noting for this clonotype: Its antigen is currently unknown.

TCRdb analysed the 5' RACE reads with MiXCR anew, one entry per CDR3 protein. The sample has nearly 650,000 distinct CDR3 sequences; roughly 7.2% are singletons. The same data also contributed to another study, on yellow fever vaccine responses in identical twins. From that paper: Each twin's T cell response to the vaccine was reported to look partly convergent and partly personalized.

The gene calls are TRBV6-5 and TRBJ2-1, with D possibly matching TRBD2 (7 bases). Sequences were obtained from PBMCs. The sequence was obtained from a woman aged 18-35 years in good health. The CDR3 reads CASSYSAGAPLRVEQFF. DNA for the CDR3: TGTGCCAGCAGTTACTCCGCGGGGGCGCCCCTCCGGGTTGAGCAGTTCTTC.